These 26 T cell receptor beta chains were sequenced from one sample in a study of cytomegalovirus exposure and HLA in healthy donors. Primers: 60 Vbeta forward and 13 Jbeta reverse. Clones were read by immunoSEQ multiplex PCR, and TCRdb kept only the in-frame ones, dropping some. The table includes over 150,000 clones, 77% detected once. Sequencing was performed on PBMCs. These receptors originate from a woman aged 25 to 39 in good health and CMV-seropositive.

The V call is TRBV9, the J call TRBJ2-3; D remains ambiguous. V was pared by 0 bases and J by 2 bases, with 10 bases between. The CDR3 has 15 amino acids. The germline gives CDR1 SGDLS, CDR2 YYNGEE. CDR3 DNA sequence: TGTGCCAGCAGCGTAGGCTCAAGCCCCACAGATACGCAGTATTTT. This sequence encodes CASSVGSSPTDTQYF.

V usage is TRBV6-1 and J usage is TRBJ1-5, with D possibly matching TRBD1 (5 bases). Trimming stripped 4 bases from V and 2 bases from J, with 12 bases between. CDR3 length: 15 residues. Germline assignment: CDR1 MNHNS and CDR2 SASEGT. This chain's CDR3 is CASSGSGGGNQPQHF. CDR3 coding DNA: TGTGCCAGCAGTGGAAGTGGAGGGGGCAATCAGCCCCAGCATTTT.

This clone was observed a few times. The CDR3 DNA reads as TGTGCCAGCAGCTTAGCGGGAGGGACGGGTGAGCAGTTCTTC. This encodes CASSLAGGTGEQFF. The chain carries TRBV13 and TRBJ2-1, with 8 bases that match TRBD2. J lost 9 bases, V lost 1 base, and 5 bases had no gene match. This CDR3 contains 14 residues. Germline V gene lookup returns CDR1 PRHDT and CDR2 FYEKMQ (reference sequence).

V gene TRBV30 combines with J gene TRBJ2-7, with D perhaps TRBD1 (6 bases). V dropped 0 bases and J dropped 0 bases, with 15 bases sitting between them. CDR1 and CDR2 from the germline V gene are GTSNPN and SVGIG (reference sequence). This CDR3 comprises 16 residues. This CDR3 reads CAWSVPGTPGSYEQYF. As DNA, the CDR3 is TGTGCCTGGAGTGTACCCGGGACACCCGGCTCCTACGAGCAGTACTTC.

In this sample, this clone turned up a few times. This chain links TRBV11-2 with TRBJ2-7, with a possible D match to TRBD1 (6 bases). The CDR3 contains 15 residues. Trimming cost V 5 bases and J 5 bases, with 19 bases left between them. The germline gives CDR1 SGHAT, CDR2 FQNNGV. In DNA form, the CDR3 reads TGTGCCAGCAGCGTTACAGGGTTGTCGGAGAACGAGCAGTACTTC. Translated, it gives CASSVTGLSENEQYF.

The chain links TRBV11-3 to TRBJ2-1, with 13 bases lining up with TRBD2. Per the germline V gene, CDR1 is SGHNT and CDR2 is YENEEA. CDR3 length: 15 amino acids. V trimming: 5 bases; J trimming: 7 bases; junction bases outside the gene matches: 5. The CDR3 sequence: CASSAGLAGWNEQFF. The CDR3 bases are TGTGCCAGCAGCGCGGGACTAGCGGGATGGAATGAGCAGTTCTTC.

This clone has only one observation. The chain is built from TRBV28 and TRBJ2-7; weak D call: TRBD1 (5 bases). The CDR3 sequence is 14 residues long. The germline V gene has CDR1 MDHEN and CDR2 SYDVKM. Trimming shortened V by 4 bases and J by 7 bases, and 17 bases separated the two germline ends. In DNA, the CDR3 is TGTGCCAGCAGTTCCCAGGAGACAGCCTTAGAGCAGTACTTC. Amino acid sequence: CASSSQETALEQYF.

The rearrangement uses TRBV30 and TRBJ1-2; 8 positions match TRBD1. CDR1 and CDR2 from the germline V gene are GTSNPN and SVGIG (reference sequence). J gave up 5 bases and V 5 bases, and 7 bases lay outside the gene matches. The CDR3 sequence is 13 residues long. The CDR3 loop reads CAWLQGVEYGYTF. CDR3 in DNA: TGTGCCTGGCTACAGGGGGTAGAATATGGCTACACCTTC.

The chain combines TRBV7-2 with TRBJ2-4; 14 positions agree with TRBD2. Trimming at V came to 5 bases and at J to 1 base, leaving 10 bases not matched to a gene. This CDR3 has 19 residues. The V gene's germline CDR1 is SGHTA and CDR2 FQGNSA. The CDR3 region has the DNA TGTGCCAGCAGCCCACGGGGACTAGCGGGAGTCGGGGCCAAAAACATTCAGTACTTC. It translates to CASSPRGLAGVGAKNIQYF.

As regards this clone: Other DNA sequences in the same sample also yield this CDR3. The chain joins TRBV5-1 to TRBJ1-4; 9 positions match TRBD1. The V segment lost 3 bases and the J segment 8 bases; nucleotides outside the gene matches: 2. Germline-derived CDR1 and CDR2 are SGHRS and YFSETQ. The CDR3 runs 13 residues. CDR3 nucleotide sequence: TGCGCCAGCAGCTGGGACAGGGACGAAAAACTGTTTTTT. Translation gives CASSWDRDEKLFF.

This clone was seen once. The V gene is TRBV19, the J gene TRBJ1-5, with a possible D match to TRBD1 (5 bases). Per the germline V gene, CDR1 is LNHDA and CDR2 is SQIVND (reference sequence). CDR3 size: 14 residues. Trimming left V 6 bases short and J 8 bases short, with 17 bases between. The DNA for the CDR3 is TGTGCCAGTAGAAATCCAGGGCCTGGCGAGCCCCAGCATTTT. Its translation is CASRNPGPGEPQHF.

This clone was seen at least ten times. The chain carries TRBV6-5 and TRBJ2-7, with D possibly matching TRBD1 (6 bases). CDR1 is MNHEY, CDR2 SVGAGI, per germline. With 6 bases removed from V and 5 bases from J, the gap between germline ends came to 17 bases. The CDR3 length is 14 residues. CDR3 DNA: TGTGCCAGCAGACCAACAGGGCTAAGGGACGAGCAGTACTTC. Translated, it gives CASRPTGLRDEQYF.

The DNA for the CDR3 is TGTGCCAGCAGCTTAAATGCCGGGGAGCAGTTCTTC. It encodes CASSLNAGEQFF. The chain uses TRBV7-6 and TRBJ2-1, with D hard to call. The CDR3 is 12 amino acids. V lost 2 bases and J 10 bases, leaving 9 bases between the germline ends. The germline V gene encodes CDR1 SGHVS and CDR2 FNYEAQ.

This clone was seen just once. The genes are TRBV5-1 and TRBJ1-2; D is undetermined. Trimming took off 0 bases at V and 8 bases at J, with 17 bases between the two ends. The CDR3 covers 15 residues. Germline V gives CDR1 SGHRS, CDR2 YFSETQ. CDR3 DNA sequence: TGCGCCAGCAGCTTGGAAGGAGGGCAAGGGAGAGGCTACACCTTC. This sequence encodes CASSLEGGQGRGYTF.

The genes are TRBV18 and TRBJ2-7; 8 bases align to TRBD1. The CDR3 has 12 amino acids. Germline loops: CDR1 KGHSH, CDR2 LQKENI. J gave up 5 bases and V 4 bases, and 1 base lay outside the gene matches. CDR3 sequence reads: CASSRTGNEQYF. DNA for the CDR3: TGTGCCAGCTCACGGACAGGGAACGAGCAGTACTTC.

This chain links TRBV5-1 with TRBJ2-3; a weak D match, TRBD2 (5 bases). The germline V and J ends were trimmed by 0 bases and 2 bases, with 13 bases remaining between them. The CDR3 totals 16 residues. Germline assignment: CDR1 SGHRS and CDR2 YFSETQ. Here the CDR3 DNA reads TGCGCCAGCAGCTTGGATGGAGGAATAACCACAGATACGCAGTATTTT. Amino acid sequence: CASSLDGGITTDTQYF.

J is TRBJ2-1 and V is TRBV6-1, with D perhaps TRBD2 (6 bases). CDR3 length equals 17 residues. Germline V gene lookup returns CDR1 MNHNS and CDR2 SASEGT. Trimming took off 3 bases at V and 5 bases at J, with 20 bases between the two ends. In DNA, the CDR3 is TGTGCCAGCAGTGATGTGACCGGGACTGTGGGACACAATGAGCAGTTCTTC. Protein sequence: CASSDVTGTVGHNEQFF.

The V call is TRBV4-1, the J call TRBJ2-3; no firm D call. Between the trimmed V and J ends, which lost 1 base and 0 bases, there was a span of 8 bases. Germline V lookup: CDR1 MGHRA, CDR2 YSYEKL. This CDR3 is built from 15 residues. The CDR3 coding sequence is TGCGCCAGCAGCCAAGCATTACAGAGCACAGATACGCAGTATTTT. Protein sequence: CASSQALQSTDTQYF.

The chain is built from TRBV11-3 and TRBJ2-7, with a weak D call TRBD1 (6 bases). The CDR3 is 16 amino acids. Per the germline V gene, CDR1 is SGHNT and CDR2 is YENEEA. The V and J ends lost 5 bases and 2 bases respectively, with 19 bases between them. In DNA, the CDR3 is TGTGCCAGCAGCGACATCGGAGCAGGGGCACCCTACGAGCAGTACTTC. It codes for CASSDIGAGAPYEQYF.

With respect to this clone: Other DNA sequences in the sample encode the same CDR3. This sequence joins TRBV29-1 and TRBJ2-1, with 9 bases that match TRBD1. There are 15 residues in the CDR3. Germline V lookup: CDR1 SQVTM, CDR2 ANQGSEA. Trimming cost V 6 bases and J 1 base; bases outside gene matches: 7. The CDR3: CSVEGGQGSYNEQFF. The CDR3, as DNA: TGCAGCGTCGAGGGGGGACAGGGTTCCTACAATGAGCAGTTCTTC.

CDR3 residues: CASNTPSSYEQYF. CDR3 DNA sequence: TGTGCCAGCAATACCCCCAGTTCCTACGAGCAGTACTTC. This chain links TRBV28 with TRBJ2-7; D ambiguous. V was trimmed by 7 bases and J by 1 base, leaving 11 bases between them. CDR3 length equals 13 residues. Germline CDR1 and CDR2: MDHEN and SYDVKM.

This clone appeared a single time. The rearrangement joins TRBV27 to TRBJ2-5, with TRBD1 identical over 10 bases. CDR3 size: 14 residues. Germline loops: CDR1 MNHEY, CDR2 SMNVEV (reference sequence). Losses at the gene ends were 2 bases for V and 3 bases for J; bases not matched to a gene: 0. CDR3 in amino acids: CASSLGTGEETQYF. The CDR3 DNA sequence: TGTGCCAGCAGTTTAGGGACAGGGGAAGAGACCCAGTACTTC.

This clone occurred a few times. This chain links TRBV2 with TRBJ1-3, with D possibly being TRBD1 (5 bases). This CDR3 spans 16 amino acids. The germline CDR1 and CDR2 sequences are SNHLY and FYNNEI. V was shortened by 2 bases and J by 4 bases, with 15 bases between the two germline ends. CDR3 sequence: CASSELGLRAGNTIYF. The CDR3 DNA is TGTGCCAGCAGTGAACTGGGGCTGCGTGCGGGAAACACCATATATTTT.

The chain recombines TRBV7-9 with TRBJ1-4; 9 positions agree with TRBD1. After removal of 4 bases from V and 8 bases from J, the junction contained 5 bases not matched to a gene. The germline V gene encodes CDR1 SEHNR and CDR2 FQNEAQ (reference sequence). This CDR3 is 14 amino acids long. CDR3 sequence: CASSWGQGREKLFF. CDR3 sequence (DNA): TGTGCCAGCAGCTGGGGACAGGGACGCGAAAAACTGTTTTTT.

CDR3 DNA sequence: TGTGCCAGCAGCTGGAGGACAGGGGCCGTAGGCACAGATACGCAGTATTTT. Its protein product is CASSWRTGAVGTDTQYF. The chain combines TRBV5-8 with TRBJ2-3; TRBD1 aligns across 9 bases. Looked up from germline, CDR1 is SGHTS and CDR2 is YDEGEE. Trimming removed 3 bases from V and 1 base from J; junction bases left unmatched: 9. This CDR3 is 17 amino acids long.

This clone came up a few times. The rearrangement joins TRBV6-6 to TRBJ1-2, with a tentative D call TRBD1 (6 bases). Trimming took off 2 bases at V and 5 bases at J, with 6 bases between the two ends. Germline CDR1 MNHNY, CDR2 SVGAGI (reference sequence). This CDR3 region has 12 residues. The CDR3 reads CASSYRGYGYTF. CDR3 DNA: TGTGCCAGCAGTTACAGGGGGTATGGCTACACCTTC.